Presented here are 22 T cell receptor beta chains from one specimen sequenced in a study of control samples from healthy donors and cancer patients. Repertoires were generated with immunoSEQ multiplex PCR, while TCRdb's copy carries only in-frame clones and drops some. The sample holds around 110,000 clones; 85% to 95% are singletons and the top ten take 2.6%. The sequencing input was blood. Receptors were obtained from a man aged 25-40 years in good health.

The CDR3 DNA is TGCAGCGTTGAAGGGACTAGCGGGAATGAGCAGTTCTTC. Residues: CSVEGTSGNEQFF. The V and J genes are TRBV29-1 and TRBJ2-1; 11 nucleotides agree with TRBD2. The length of the CDR3 is 13 residues. V lost 1 base to trimming and J lost 7 bases; unmatched junction nucleotides: 0. Germline lookup yields CDR1 SQVTM and CDR2 ANQGSEA.

The V and J genes are TRBV12-5 and TRBJ2-1, with D possibly called TRBD1 or TRBD2 (5 bases each). The germline gives CDR1 LGHNT, CDR2 FRNRAP. This CDR3 has 14 residues. V was pared by 6 bases and J by 8 bases, with 17 bases between. The CDR3 DNA reads TGTGCTAGTGGAATGGGGGAAGGTCCATATGAGCAGTTCTTC. Encoded protein: CASGMGEGPYEQFF.

V usage is TRBV7-9 and J usage is TRBJ1-1; D unclear. Trimming left V 0 bases short and J 7 bases short, with 12 bases between. Germline values: CDR1 SEHNR, CDR2 FQNEAQ (reference sequence). The CDR3 consists of 14 residues. CDR3 loop: CASSLALGGNEAFF. The CDR3 nucleotides read TGTGCCAGCAGCTTAGCGCTTGGAGGTAATGAAGCTTTCTTT.

The chain carries TRBV28 and TRBJ1-1; D not certain. V lost 7 bases, J lost 1 base, and 10 bases lay in between. CDR3 size: 13 residues. Germline V gene lookup returns CDR1 MDHEN and CDR2 SYDVKM. CDR3 residues: CASTHSQNTEAFF. DNA of the CDR3: TGTGCCAGCACTCACAGCCAGAACACTGAAGCTTTCTTT.

This clone was observed a single time. For the CDR3, the DNA is TGTGCCAGCCTCAGAGGGTCAGCGTATGGCTACACCTTC. Protein: CASLRGSAYGYTF. The gene calls are TRBV28 and TRBJ1-2, with D hard to call. This CDR3 is built from 13 residues. Germline V lookup: CDR1 MDHEN, CDR2 SYDVKM. V lost 8 bases to trimming and J lost 5 bases, with 15 bases between them.

This chain uses TRBV2 with TRBJ2-7; D may be TRBD1 (6 bases). The CDR3 loop spans 15 amino acids. The V gene lost 0 bases and the J gene lost 4 bases, with 13 bases spanning the gap. Germline-derived CDR1 and CDR2 are SNHLY and FYNNEI. In DNA form, the CDR3 reads TGTGCCAGCAGTGAAGCGCCTGGGACAAGTTACGAGCAGTACTTC. The encoded protein is CASSEAPGTSYEQYF.

CDR3 sequence reads: CASSLTYPGVEQFF. The DNA for the CDR3 is TGTGCCAGCAGCCTAACCTATCCGGGGGTTGAGCAGTTCTTC. V is TRBV14 and J is TRBJ2-1, with a tentative D call TRBD2 (6 bases). V dropped 4 bases and J dropped 9 bases, with 16 bases sitting between them. This CDR3 has 14 residues. The germline CDR1 and CDR2 sequences are SGHDN and FVKESK.

The V gene is TRBV7-9, the J gene TRBJ2-7; D may match TRBD1 or TRBD2 (5 bases each). Trimming removed 3 bases from V and 0 bases from J, with 18 bases in between. The CDR3 is 17 amino acids. Germline loops: CDR1 SEHNR, CDR2 FQNEAQ (reference sequence). In nucleotides, the CDR3 is TGTGCCAGCAGCTTCGGCACTAGGGGCCTTGCCTCCTACGAGCAGTACTTC. Translation: CASSFGTRGLASYEQYF.

This chain connects TRBV28 to TRBJ1-5, with D unclear. Germline CDR1 MDHEN, CDR2 SYDVKM. The CDR3 sequence is 13 residues long. V lost 6 bases and J 5 bases, leaving 11 bases between the germline ends. CDR3 amino acids: CASRSGRHQPQHF. In DNA form, the CDR3 reads TGTGCCAGCAGGTCAGGCCGGCATCAGCCCCAGCATTTT.

The gene calls are TRBV4-1 and TRBJ2-3, with TRBD2 identical over 10 bases. With 3 bases clipped from V and 0 bases from J, the junction kept 9 bases outside the gene matches. Germline V gene data show CDR1 as MGHRA and CDR2 as YSYEKL. The CDR3 runs 18 residues. CDR3 bases: TGCGCCAGCAGCCAGTACTTCAGCGGGGGGGGCAGCACAGATACGCAGTATTTT. It codes for CASSQYFSGGGSTDTQYF.

This clone was found once. Written as DNA, the CDR3 is TGCGCCAGCAGCTTGGATGATACGCAGTATTTT. Translation: CASSLDDTQYF. This chain joins TRBV5-1 and TRBJ2-3; D is unresolved. CDR3 size: 11 residues. Looked up from germline, CDR1 is SGHRS and CDR2 is YFSETQ. V shed 0 bases and J shed 6 bases, with 2 bases lying between them. The full variable domain, in which reference TRBV5-1 and TRBJ2-3 provide the parts outside the CDR3, is KAGVTQTPRYLIKTRGQQVTLSCSPISGHRSVSWYQQTPGQGLQFLFEYFSETQRNKGNFPGRFSGRQFSNSRSEMNVSTLELGDSALYLCASSLDDTQYFGPGTRLTVL.

The CDR3 nucleotides read TGTGCCAGCAGCCAAGAACTAACGGGCCTTCGGCCCCAGCATTTT. It specifies CASSQELTGLRPQHF. V and J are TRBV4-2 and TRBJ1-5; D unclear. The V end was cut by 0 bases, the J end by 9 bases, with 15 bases between. Germline-derived CDR1 and CDR2 are LGHNA and YNFKEQ. This CDR3 spans 15 amino acids.

V is TRBV29-1 and J is TRBJ2-7; TRBD2 is a possible D gene (5 bases). Germline lookup yields CDR1 SQVTM and CDR2 ANQGSEA. V was cut by 1 base and J by 4 bases, with 8 bases left in between. This CDR3 is built from 12 residues. The CDR3 reads CSVEGRNYEQYF. The CDR3 bases are TGCAGCGTTGAAGGGAGGAATTACGAGCAGTACTTC.

The J gene is TRBJ2-7, the V gene TRBV7-6, with 7 bases matching TRBD1. V was clipped by 1 base and J by 3 bases; unmatched bases: 3. Germline lookup yields CDR1 SGHVS and CDR2 FNYEAQ. This CDR3 has 14 residues. CDR3 amino acids: CASSLGGGLYEQYF. CDR3 coding DNA: TGTGCCAGCAGCTTAGGAGGGGGCCTCTACGAGCAGTACTTC.

The genes are TRBV5-1 and TRBJ2-5, with D uncertain. The CDR3 has 14 amino acids. Between the trimmed V and J ends, which lost 0 bases and 1 base, there was a span of 7 bases. CDR1 and CDR2 from the germline V gene are SGHRS and YFSETQ. CDR3 sequence: CASSLGASQETQYF. The DNA for the CDR3 is TGCGCCAGCAGCTTGGGGGCTAGCCAAGAGACCCAGTACTTC.

This chain joins TRBV5-6 and TRBJ1-2; 12 bases map to TRBD1. The germline gives CDR1 SGHDT, CDR2 YYEEEE. CDR3 length equals 13 residues. The ends lost 7 bases at V and 3 bases at J; junction bases unmatched: 1. In DNA, the CDR3 is TGTGCCAGCGGGACAGGGGGCGACTATGGCTACACCTTC. Its translation is CASGTGGDYGYTF.

This clone was recorded once. The genes are TRBV5-1 and TRBJ1-5, with 7 bases fitting TRBD1. This CDR3 spans 16 amino acids. From germline, CDR1 is SGHRS and CDR2 YFSETQ. The junction had 7 bases not matched to a gene; V was cut back by 4 bases and J by 0 bases. The CDR3 here is CASSPGQAFSNQPQHF. The DNA for the CDR3 is TGCGCCAGCAGCCCCGGACAGGCGTTTAGCAATCAGCCCCAGCATTTT.

This chain uses TRBV9 with TRBJ1-2, with D unclear. Germline values: CDR1 SGDLS, CDR2 YYNGEE. The CDR3 is 12 residues long. V was shortened by 6 bases and J by 4 bases, with 10 bases between the two germline ends. CDR3 in amino acids: CASNSRAYGYTF. The CDR3 nucleotides are TGTGCCAGCAACTCGAGAGCCTATGGCTACACCTTC.

The gene calls are TRBV13 and TRBJ2-3; no clear D. CDR1 and CDR2 (germline): PRHDT, FYEKMQ (reference sequence). Trimming stripped 4 bases from V and 2 bases from J, with 10 bases between. This CDR3 is built from 14 residues. CDR3 DNA sequence: TGTGCCAGCAGCTCCCACGCGCTCACAGATACGCAGTATTTT. Its protein is CASSSHALTDTQYF.

The chain uses TRBV6-5 and TRBJ2-2; D uncertain. Trimming removed 0 bases from V and 2 bases from J, with 4 bases in between. The CDR3 is 14 residues long. Germline lookup yields CDR1 MNHEY and CDR2 SVGAGI. CDR3 coding DNA: TGTGCCAGCAGTTACTCAGGCAACACCGGGGAGCTGTTTTTT. Translated, it gives CASSYSGNTGELFF.

V gene TRBV27 combines with J gene TRBJ1-4, with TRBD1 matching 8 bases. V lost 2 bases, J lost 7 bases, and 3 bases stayed unmatched. This CDR3 has 14 amino acids. The germline CDR1 and CDR2 sequences are MNHEY and SMNVEV (reference sequence). CDR3 protein: CASSLGTGGEKLFF. The CDR3, as DNA: TGTGCCAGCAGTTTAGGGACAGGAGGTGAAAAACTGTTTTTT.

The chain is built from TRBV5-5 and TRBJ2-3; possible D gene TRBD2, 6 bases. The CDR3 contains 16 residues. The ends were cut back, 2 bases at V and 2 bases at J, with 15 bases in the middle. CDR1 and CDR2 from the germline V gene are SGHKS and YYEKEE (reference sequence). The CDR3 DNA reads as TGTGCCAGCAGCTTCAGGGACTCAAGAGACACAGATACGCAGTATTTT. The encoded protein is CASSFRDSRDTDTQYF.